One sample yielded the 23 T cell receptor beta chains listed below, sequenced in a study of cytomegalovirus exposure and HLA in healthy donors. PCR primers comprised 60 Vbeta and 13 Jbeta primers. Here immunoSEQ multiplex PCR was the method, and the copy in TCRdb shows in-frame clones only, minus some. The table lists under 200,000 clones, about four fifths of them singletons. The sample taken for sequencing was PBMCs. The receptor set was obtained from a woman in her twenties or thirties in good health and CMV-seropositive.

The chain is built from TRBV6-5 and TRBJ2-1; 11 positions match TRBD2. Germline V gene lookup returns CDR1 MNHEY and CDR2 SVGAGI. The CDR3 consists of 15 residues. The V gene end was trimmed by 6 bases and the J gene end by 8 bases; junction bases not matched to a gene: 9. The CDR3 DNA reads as TGTGCCAGCAGAAGTAGCGGGGGGGCCGGAGATGAGCAGTTCTTC. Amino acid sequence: CASRSSGGAGDEQFF.

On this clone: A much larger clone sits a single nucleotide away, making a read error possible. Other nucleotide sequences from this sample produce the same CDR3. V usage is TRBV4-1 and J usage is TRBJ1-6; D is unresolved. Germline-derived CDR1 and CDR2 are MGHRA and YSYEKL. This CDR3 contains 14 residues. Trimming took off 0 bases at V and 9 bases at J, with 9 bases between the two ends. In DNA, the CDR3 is TGCGCCAGCAGCCAAGATGAGGGCCCTTCACCCCTCCACTTT. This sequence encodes CASSQDEGPSPLHF.

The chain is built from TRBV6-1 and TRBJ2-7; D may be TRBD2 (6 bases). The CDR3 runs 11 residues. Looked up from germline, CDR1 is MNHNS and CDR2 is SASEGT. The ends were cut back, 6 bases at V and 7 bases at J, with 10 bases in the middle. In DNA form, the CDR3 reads TGTGCCAGCAGAGACGCGGGGGAGCAGTACTTC. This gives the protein CASRDAGEQYF.

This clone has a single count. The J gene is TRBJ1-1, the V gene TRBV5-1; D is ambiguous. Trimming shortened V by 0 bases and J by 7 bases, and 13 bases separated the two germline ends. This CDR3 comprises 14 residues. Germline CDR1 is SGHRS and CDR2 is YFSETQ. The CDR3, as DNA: TGCGCCAGCAGCTTGGGGGCGGGAGGATTTGAAGCTTTCTTT. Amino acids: CASSLGAGGFEAFF.

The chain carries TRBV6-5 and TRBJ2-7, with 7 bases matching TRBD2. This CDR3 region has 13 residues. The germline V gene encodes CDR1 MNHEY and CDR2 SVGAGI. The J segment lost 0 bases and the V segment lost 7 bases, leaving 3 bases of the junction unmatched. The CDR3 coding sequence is TGTGCCAGCACTCCTAGCGGCTCCTACGAGCAGTACTTC. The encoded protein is CASTPSGSYEQYF.

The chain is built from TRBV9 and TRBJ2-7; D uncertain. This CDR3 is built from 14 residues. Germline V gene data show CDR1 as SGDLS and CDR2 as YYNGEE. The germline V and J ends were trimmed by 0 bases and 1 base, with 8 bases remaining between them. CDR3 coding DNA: TGTGCCAGCAGCGTAGGGTCCGAGTCCTACGAGCAGTACTTC. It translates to CASSVGSESYEQYF.

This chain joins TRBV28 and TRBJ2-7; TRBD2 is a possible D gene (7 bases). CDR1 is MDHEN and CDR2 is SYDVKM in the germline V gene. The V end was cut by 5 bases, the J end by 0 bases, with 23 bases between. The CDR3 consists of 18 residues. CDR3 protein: CASSGRGGGPLRSYEQYF. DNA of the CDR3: TGTGCCAGCAGTGGGAGAGGCGGGGGCCCGCTTCGCTCCTACGAGCAGTACTTC.

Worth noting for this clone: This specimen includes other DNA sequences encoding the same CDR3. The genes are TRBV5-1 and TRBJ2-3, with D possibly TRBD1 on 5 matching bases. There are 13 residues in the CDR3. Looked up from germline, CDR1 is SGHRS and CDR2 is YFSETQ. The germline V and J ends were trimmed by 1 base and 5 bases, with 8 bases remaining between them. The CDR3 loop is CASSLLREDTQYF. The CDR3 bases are TGCGCCAGCAGCTTGCTCAGGGAAGATACGCAGTATTTT.

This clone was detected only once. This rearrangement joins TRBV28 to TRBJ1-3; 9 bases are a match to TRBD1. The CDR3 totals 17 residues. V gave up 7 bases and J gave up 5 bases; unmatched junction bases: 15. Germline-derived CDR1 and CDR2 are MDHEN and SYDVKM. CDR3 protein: CASMVLGDREGRNTIYF. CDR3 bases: TGTGCCAGCATGGTTCTGGGGGACAGGGAAGGCAGAAACACCATATATTTT.

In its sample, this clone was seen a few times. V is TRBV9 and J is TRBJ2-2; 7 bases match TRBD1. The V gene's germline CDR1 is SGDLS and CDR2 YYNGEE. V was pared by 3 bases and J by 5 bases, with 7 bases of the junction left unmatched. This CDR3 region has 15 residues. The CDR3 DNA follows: TGTGCCAGCAGCGAACAGGGGCTAGGGACCGGGGAGCTGTTTTTT. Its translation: CASSEQGLGTGELFF. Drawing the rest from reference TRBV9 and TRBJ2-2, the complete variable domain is DSGVTQTPKHLITATGQRVTLRCSPRSGDLSVYWYQQSLDQGLQFLIQYYNGEERAKGNILERFSAQQFPDLHSELNLSSLELGDSALYFCASSEQGLGTGELFFGEGSRLTVL.

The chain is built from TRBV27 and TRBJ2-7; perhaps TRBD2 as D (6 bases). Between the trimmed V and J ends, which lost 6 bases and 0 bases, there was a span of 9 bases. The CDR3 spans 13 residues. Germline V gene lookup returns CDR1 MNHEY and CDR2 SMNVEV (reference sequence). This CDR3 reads CASREGYSYEQYF. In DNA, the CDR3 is TGTGCCAGCAGGGAGGGTTACTCCTACGAGCAGTACTTC.

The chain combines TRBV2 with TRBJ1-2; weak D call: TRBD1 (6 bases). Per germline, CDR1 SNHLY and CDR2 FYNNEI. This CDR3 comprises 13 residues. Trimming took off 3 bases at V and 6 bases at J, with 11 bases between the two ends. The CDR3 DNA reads TGTGCCAGCAGTGACAGGGGAATTAATGGCTACACCTTC. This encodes CASSDRGINGYTF.

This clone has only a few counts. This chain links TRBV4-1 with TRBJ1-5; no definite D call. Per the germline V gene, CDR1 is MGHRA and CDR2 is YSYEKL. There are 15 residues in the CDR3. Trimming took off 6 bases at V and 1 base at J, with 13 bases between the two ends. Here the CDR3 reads CASSSRAGSNQPQHF. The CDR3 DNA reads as TGCGCCAGCAGTTCCCGAGCGGGAAGCAATCAGCCCCAGCATTTT.

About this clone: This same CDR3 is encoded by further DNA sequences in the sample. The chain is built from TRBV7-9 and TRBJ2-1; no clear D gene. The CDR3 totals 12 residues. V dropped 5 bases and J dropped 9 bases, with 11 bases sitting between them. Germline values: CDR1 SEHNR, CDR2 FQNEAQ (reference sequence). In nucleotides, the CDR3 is TGTGCCAGCAGCCCCCCAGGTGGTGAGCAGTTCTTC. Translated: CASSPPGGEQFF. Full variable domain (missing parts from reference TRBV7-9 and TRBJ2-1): DTGVSQNPRHKITKRGQNVTFRCDPISEHNRLYWYRQTLGQGPEFLTYFQNEAQLEKSRLLSDRFSAERPKGSFSTLEIQRTEQGDSAMYLCASSPPGGEQFFGPGTRLTVL.

CDR3 nucleotide sequence: TGTGCCAGCAGCCCACGCGGTACCGGGGAGCTGTTTTTT. Amino acid sequence: CASSPRGTGELFF. The V call is TRBV9, the J call TRBJ2-2; D remains unclear. Trimming pared 4 bases from V and 5 bases from J, leaving 9 bases between. In germline, CDR1 is SGDLS, CDR2 YYNGEE. The CDR3 has 13 amino acids.

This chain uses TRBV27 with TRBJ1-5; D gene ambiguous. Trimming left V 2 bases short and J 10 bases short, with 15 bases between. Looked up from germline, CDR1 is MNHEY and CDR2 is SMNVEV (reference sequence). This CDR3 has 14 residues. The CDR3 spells CASSLVGPGGPQHF. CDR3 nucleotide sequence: TGTGCCAGCAGTTTAGTCGGCCCTGGAGGCCCCCAGCATTTT.

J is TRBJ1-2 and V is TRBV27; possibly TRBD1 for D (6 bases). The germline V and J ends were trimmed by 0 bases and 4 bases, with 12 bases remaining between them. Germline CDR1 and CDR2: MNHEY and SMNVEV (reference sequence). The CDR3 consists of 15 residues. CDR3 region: CASSLSGAGSYGYTF. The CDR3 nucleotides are TGTGCCAGCAGTTTATCGGGGGCAGGGTCCTATGGCTACACCTTC.

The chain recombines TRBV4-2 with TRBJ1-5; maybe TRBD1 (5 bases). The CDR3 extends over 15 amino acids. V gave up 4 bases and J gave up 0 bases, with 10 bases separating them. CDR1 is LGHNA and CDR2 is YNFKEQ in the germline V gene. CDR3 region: CASSRRTNSNQPQHF. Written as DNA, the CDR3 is TGTGCCAGCAGCCGAAGGACAAATAGCAATCAGCCCCAGCATTTT.

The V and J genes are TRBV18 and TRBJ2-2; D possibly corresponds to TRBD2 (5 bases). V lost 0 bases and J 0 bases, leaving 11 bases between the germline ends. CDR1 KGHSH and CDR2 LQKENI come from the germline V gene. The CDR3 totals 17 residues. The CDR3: CASSPPAGRTNTGELFF. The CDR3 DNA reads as TGTGCCAGCTCACCACCGGCGGGCAGGACGAACACCGGGGAGCTGTTTTTT.

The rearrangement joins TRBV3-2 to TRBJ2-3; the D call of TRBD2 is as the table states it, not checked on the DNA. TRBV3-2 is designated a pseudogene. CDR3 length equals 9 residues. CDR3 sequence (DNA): TGTGCCAGCAGCTTCGCGCAGTATTTT. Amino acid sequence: CASSFAQYF.

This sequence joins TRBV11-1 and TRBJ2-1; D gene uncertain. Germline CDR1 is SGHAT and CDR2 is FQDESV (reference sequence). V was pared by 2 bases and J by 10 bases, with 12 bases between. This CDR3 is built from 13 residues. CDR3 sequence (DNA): TGTGCCAGCAGCTTACTGGCTATGGGCGAGCAGTTCTTC. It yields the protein CASSLLAMGEQFF.

The CDR3 sequence is CASSCPLRGNTEAFF. The CDR3, as DNA: TGTGCCAGCAGTTGCCCACTCAGAGGGAACACTGAAGCTTTCTTT. This chain joins TRBV28 and TRBJ1-1; D uncertain. V shed 4 bases and J shed 1 base, with 13 bases lying between them. This CDR3 contains 15 residues. Germline V gene lookup returns CDR1 MDHEN and CDR2 SYDVKM.

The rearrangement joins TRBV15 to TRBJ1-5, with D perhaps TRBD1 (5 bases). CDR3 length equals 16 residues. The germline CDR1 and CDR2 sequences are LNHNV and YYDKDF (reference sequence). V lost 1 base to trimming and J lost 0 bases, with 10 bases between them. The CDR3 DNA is TGTGCCACCAGCAGAGGGGGACTGTCTAGCAATCAGCCCCAGCATTTT. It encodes CATSRGGLSSNQPQHF.